The present T cell receptor (beta chain) was sequenced within a study of glioma-infiltrating T cells after dendritic cell vaccination (dated by TCRdb to between 2015 and 2016). In the study overall: The cohort comprised approximately 15 glioblastoma patients from Phase I and II dendritic cell vaccination trials, 9 newly diagnosed and 6 with recurrent disease. Between about 2002 and 2013, the patients were given dendritic cell vaccination pulsed with autologous tumor lysate. The vaccine was prepared from monocyte-derived dendritic cells that were cultured for approximately seven days with IL-4 and GM-CSF and then pulsed overnight with autologous tumor lysate. Each patient was given three intradermal dendritic cell vaccine injections, spaced two weeks apart, in the arm below the axilla. In glioblastoma patients vaccinated with dendritic cells, deep sequencing of TCR beta CDR3 regions served to measure tumor-infiltrating lymphocyte content and to compare repertoires between tumor and blood. Survival after dendritic cell vaccination was correlated with TCR sequencing metrics such as TIL content and the overlap between tumor and blood repertoires. The investigation overall reported the following: The TCR overlap response model with three groups was called speculative and said to need prospective validation. The cohort was small and heterogeneous, with few patients having full blood and tumor sets and even fewer initial-recurrent tumor pairs. After dendritic cell vaccination, a higher estimated pretreatment TIL content predicted longer time to progression and longer overall survival. No direct relationship between TCR clonality and survival was found, suggesting a diverse polyclonal response may matter.

The immunoSEQ assay amplified TCRB CDR3 regions from around 2.1 micrograms of genomic DNA, or from all available DNA when less than that amount was available. For multiplex PCR, 60 forward primers for TCR V beta segments and 13 reverse primers for J beta segments were used. Synthetic control templates were spiked into each sample at limiting dilution to estimate reads per starting template. The Illumina HiSeq System generated 87 bp sequencing reads. In the source study's methods: PCR and sequencing errors were removed by a nearest neighbor algorithm that merged closely related sequences. TCR overlap was defined as the percentage of unique tumor TCR beta sequences that were also found in the peripheral blood of the same patient. TCRdb stores this immuneACCESS table with in-frame sequences only. Part of the clones is absent; in the studies checked, under half of the shortfall reflects unresolved V genes, and no reason is known for the rest. D and trimming come from the DNA, and the V and J calls and clone size come from that table. This sample has around 96,000 clones in its table, and around three quarters of those were observed once. The ten top clones hold under 7% of the sample.

This clone was picked up a small number of times. Which antigen it targets is not known. Within one base of it there is no much larger clone, and no base qualities were kept. To be selected, patients needed enough residual fresh-frozen tumor tissue and more than two years of available survival data. None of the glioblastoma patients carried an isocitrate dehydrogenase mutation, although molecular status otherwise varied. PBMC collection took place before vaccination, two weeks after the third vaccination, and at tumor progression if progression occurred. The Qiagen DNeasy Blood extraction Kit was used for extraction of genomic DNA. Looking up the germline V gene (reference sequence) yields CDR1 LNHDA and CDR2 SQIVND. From V the trimming removes 3 bases and from J it removes 7 bases, while the gene matches leave 9 bases of the junction unaccounted for. The CDR3 measures 15 amino acids from cysteine to phenylalanine. Only CDR3 DNA remains: 45 bases, in frame from the first base.

The chain was built from TRBV19 and TRBJ1-2; a stretch of 9 junction bases matches TRBD1. This TCR was sampled from a human donor with glioblastoma. The starting material was blood, obtained before dendritic cell vaccination. The CDR3 is CASSIPTGGNSGYTF. In nucleotide form, the sequence is TGTGCCAGTAGTATCCCAACAGGGGGCAATAGTGGCTACACCTTC.